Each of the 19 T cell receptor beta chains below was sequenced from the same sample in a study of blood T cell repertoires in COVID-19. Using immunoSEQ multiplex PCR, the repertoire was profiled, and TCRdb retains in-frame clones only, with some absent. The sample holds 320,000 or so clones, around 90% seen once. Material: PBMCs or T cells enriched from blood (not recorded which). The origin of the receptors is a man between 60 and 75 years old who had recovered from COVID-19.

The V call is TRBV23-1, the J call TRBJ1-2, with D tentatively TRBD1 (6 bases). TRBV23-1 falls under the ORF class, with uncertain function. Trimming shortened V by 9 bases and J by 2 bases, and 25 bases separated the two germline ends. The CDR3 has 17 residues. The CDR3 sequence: CASQGGTIQTSNYGYTF. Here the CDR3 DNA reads TGCGCCAGTCAAGGGGGGACTATACAGACTTCAAACTATGGCTACACCTTC.

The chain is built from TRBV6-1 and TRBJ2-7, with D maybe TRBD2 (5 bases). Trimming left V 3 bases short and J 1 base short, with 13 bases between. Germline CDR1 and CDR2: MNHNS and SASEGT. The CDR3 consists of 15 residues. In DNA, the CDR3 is TGTGCCAGCAGTGACCGGGGAACTCCTTCCTACGAGCAGTACTTC. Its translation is CASSDRGTPSYEQYF.

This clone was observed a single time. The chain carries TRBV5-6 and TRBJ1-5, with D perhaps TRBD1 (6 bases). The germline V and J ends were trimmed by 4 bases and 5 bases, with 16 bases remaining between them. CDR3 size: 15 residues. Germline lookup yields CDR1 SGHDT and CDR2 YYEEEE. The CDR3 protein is CASSPTTGFHQPQHF. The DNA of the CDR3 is TGTGCCAGCAGCCCCACAACAGGGTTCCATCAGCCCCAGCATTTT.

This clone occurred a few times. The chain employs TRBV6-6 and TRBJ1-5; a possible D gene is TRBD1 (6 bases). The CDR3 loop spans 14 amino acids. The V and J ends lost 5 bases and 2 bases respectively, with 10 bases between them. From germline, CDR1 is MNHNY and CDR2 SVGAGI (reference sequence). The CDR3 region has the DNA TGTGCCAGCAGTCGGCCAGGGGGCAATCAGCCCCAGCATTTT. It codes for CASSRPGGNQPQHF.

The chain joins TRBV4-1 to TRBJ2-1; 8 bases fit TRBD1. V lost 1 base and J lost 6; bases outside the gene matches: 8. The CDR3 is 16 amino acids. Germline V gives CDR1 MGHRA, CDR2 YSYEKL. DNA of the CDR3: TGCGCCAGCAGCCAAGTAGGACAGGGAGAATTCAATGAGCAGTTCTTC. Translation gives CASSQVGQGEFNEQFF.

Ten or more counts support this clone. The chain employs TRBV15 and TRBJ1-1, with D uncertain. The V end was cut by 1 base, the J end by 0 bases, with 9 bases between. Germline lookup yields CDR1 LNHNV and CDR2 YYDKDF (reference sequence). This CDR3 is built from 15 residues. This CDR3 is CATSRGVAVNTEAFF. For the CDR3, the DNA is TGTGCCACCAGCAGAGGCGTGGCGGTGAACACTGAAGCTTTCTTT.

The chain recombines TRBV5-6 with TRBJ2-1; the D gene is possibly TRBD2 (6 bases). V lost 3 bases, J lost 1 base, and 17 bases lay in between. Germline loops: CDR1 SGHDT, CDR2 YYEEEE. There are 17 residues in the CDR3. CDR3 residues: CASSSPRGKGSYNEQFF. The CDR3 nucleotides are TGTGCCAGCAGCTCCCCACGGGGGAAGGGATCCTACAATGAGCAGTTCTTC.

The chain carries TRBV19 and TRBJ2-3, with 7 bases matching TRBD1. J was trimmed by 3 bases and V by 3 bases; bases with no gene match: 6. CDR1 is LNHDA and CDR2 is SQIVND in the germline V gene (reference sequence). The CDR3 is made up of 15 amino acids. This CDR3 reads CASSIGTVSTDTQYF. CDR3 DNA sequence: TGTGCCAGTAGTATCGGGACAGTCAGTACAGATACGCAGTATTTT.

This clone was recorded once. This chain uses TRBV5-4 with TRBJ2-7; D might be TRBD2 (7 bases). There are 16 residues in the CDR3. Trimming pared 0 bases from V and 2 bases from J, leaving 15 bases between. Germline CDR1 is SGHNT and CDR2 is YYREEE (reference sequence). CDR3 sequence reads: CASSLALQGRAYEQYF. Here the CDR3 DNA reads TGTGCCAGCAGCTTGGCCCTTCAGGGGAGGGCCTACGAGCAGTACTTC.

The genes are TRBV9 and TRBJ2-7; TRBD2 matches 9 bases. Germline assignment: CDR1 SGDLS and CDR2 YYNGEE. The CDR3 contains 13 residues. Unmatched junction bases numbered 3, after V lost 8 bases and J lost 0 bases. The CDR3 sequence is CASGSGSSYEQYF. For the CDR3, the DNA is TGTGCCAGTGGTAGCGGGAGCTCCTACGAGCAGTACTTC.

CDR3 amino acids: CATSARQGSNEKLFF. For the CDR3, the DNA is TGTGCCACCAGTGCTCGGCAGGGGAGTAATGAAAAACTGTTTTTT. The chain recombines TRBV24-1 with TRBJ1-4; D perhaps matches TRBD1 (6 bases). The germline gives CDR1 KGHDR, CDR2 SFDVKD. V was pared by 5 bases and J by 4 bases, with 13 bases between. This CDR3 comprises 15 residues.

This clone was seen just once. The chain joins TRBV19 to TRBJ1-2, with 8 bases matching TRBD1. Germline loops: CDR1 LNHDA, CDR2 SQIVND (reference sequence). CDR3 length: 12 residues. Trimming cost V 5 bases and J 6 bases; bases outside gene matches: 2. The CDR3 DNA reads TGTGCCAGTAGTCCGACAGGGGATGGCTACACCTTC. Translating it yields CASSPTGDGYTF. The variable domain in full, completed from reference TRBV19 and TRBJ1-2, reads DGGITQSPKYLFRKEGQNVTLSCEQNLNHDAMYWYRQDPGQGLRLIYYSQIVNDFQKGDIAEGYSVSREKKESFPLTVTSAQKNPTAFYLCASSPTGDGYTFGSGTRLTVV.

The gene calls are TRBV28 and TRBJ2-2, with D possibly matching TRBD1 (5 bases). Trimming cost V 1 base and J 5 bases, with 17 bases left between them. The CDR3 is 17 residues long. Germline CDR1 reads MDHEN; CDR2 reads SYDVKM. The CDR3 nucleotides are TGTGCCAGCAGTTTATTAGGGGCGCGAGTCCAAACCGGGGAGCTGTTTTTT. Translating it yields CASSLLGARVQTGELFF.

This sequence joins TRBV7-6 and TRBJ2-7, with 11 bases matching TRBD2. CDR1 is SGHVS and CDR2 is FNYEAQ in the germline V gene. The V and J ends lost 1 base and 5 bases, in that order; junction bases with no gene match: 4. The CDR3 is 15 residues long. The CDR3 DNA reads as TGTGCCAGCAGCTTAGGAGGGACTAGCGGCCACGAGCAGTACTTC. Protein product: CASSLGGTSGHEQYF.

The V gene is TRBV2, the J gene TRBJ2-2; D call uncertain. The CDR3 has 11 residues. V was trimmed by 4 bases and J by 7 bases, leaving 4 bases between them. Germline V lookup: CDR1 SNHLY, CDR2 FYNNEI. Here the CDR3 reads CASSVIGELFF. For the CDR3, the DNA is TGTGCCAGCAGTGTTATCGGGGAGCTGTTTTTT. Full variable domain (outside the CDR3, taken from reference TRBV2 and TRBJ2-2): EPEVTQTPSHQVTQMGQEVILRCVPISNHLYFYWYRQILGQKVEFLVSFYNNEISEKSEIFDDQFSVERPDGSNFTLKIRSTKLEDSAMYFCASSVIGELFFGEGSRLTVL.

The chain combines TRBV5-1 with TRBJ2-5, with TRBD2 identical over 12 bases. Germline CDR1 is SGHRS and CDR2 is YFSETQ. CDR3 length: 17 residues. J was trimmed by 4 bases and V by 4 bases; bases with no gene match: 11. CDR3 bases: TGCGCCAGCAGCCCTCCCCGACTAGCGGGAGTGGGAGAGACCCAGTACTTC. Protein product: CASSPPRLAGVGETQYF.

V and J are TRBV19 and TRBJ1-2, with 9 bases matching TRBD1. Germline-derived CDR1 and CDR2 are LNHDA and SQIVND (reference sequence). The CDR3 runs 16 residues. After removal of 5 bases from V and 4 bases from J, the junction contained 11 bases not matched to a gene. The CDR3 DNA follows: TGTGCCAGTAGTCTCGAAAGGACAGGGGCGGTCTATGGCTACACCTTC. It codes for CASSLERTGAVYGYTF.

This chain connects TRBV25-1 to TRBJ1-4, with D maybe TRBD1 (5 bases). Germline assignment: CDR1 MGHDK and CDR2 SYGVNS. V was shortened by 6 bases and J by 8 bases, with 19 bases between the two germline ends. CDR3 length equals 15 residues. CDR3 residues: CASSPTPGMGEKLFF. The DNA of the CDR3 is TGTGCCAGCAGCCCCACCCCAGGGATGGGCGAAAAACTGTTTTTT.

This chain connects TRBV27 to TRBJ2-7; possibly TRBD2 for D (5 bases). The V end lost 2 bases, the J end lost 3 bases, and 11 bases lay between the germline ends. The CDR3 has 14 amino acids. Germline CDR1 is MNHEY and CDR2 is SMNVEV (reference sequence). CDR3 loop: CASSLEPGLYEQYF. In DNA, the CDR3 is TGTGCCAGCAGTTTAGAGCCCGGACTCTACGAGCAGTACTTC.